This section outlines one T cell receptor beta chain sequence together with its context. The data were taken from a study of blood T cell repertoires in COVID-19. As for the study in general: Italy, Spain and the United States were the sources of the convalescent and acute COVID-19 samples. Sources were T cells, B-cell-depleted T cells, or PBMCs; the material itself was cDNA or gDNA.

Here immunoSEQ multiplex PCR was the method, and the copy in TCRdb shows in-frame clones only, minus some. The table has tens of thousands of clones, 78% seen once. The germline V gene encodes CDR1 LGHNA and CDR2 YSLEER. CDR3 size: 15 residues. V trimming: 0 bases; J trimming: 3 bases; junction bases outside the gene matches: 2. This chain links TRBV4-3 with TRBJ2-1; 7 positions agree with TRBD1. Material for sequencing was peripheral blood. The TCR sequence derives from a human donor with active or convalescent COVID-19. The donor label of this sample is uncertain. The CDR3 DNA is TGCGCCAGCAGCCAAGATGGGGACAGCTACAATGAGCAGTTCTTC. It encodes CASSQDGDSYNEQFF.